These 19 T cell receptor beta chains share one sample of origin, sequenced in a study of a mutant IDH1 vaccine in newly diagnosed glioma. Time point meaning: week 35, safety follow-up. Every single dose of the vaccine, 300 ug of mutant IDH1 20-mer peptide, came with topical imiquimod. TCRdb's copy holds only in-frame clones and misses some; the assay was immunoSEQ multiplex PCR. The sample gives about 68,000 clones, roughly 80% of which show up once; approximately 12% is in the top ten. Their target antigens are unknown. Sequenced material: PBMCs, taken from a glioma patient whose treatment included an IDH1 peptide vaccine. The receptor set was obtained from a man younger than 30 with glioma.

This sequence joins TRBV9 and TRBJ2-7, with D tentatively TRBD1 or TRBD2 (5 bases each). Germline CDR1 SGDLS, CDR2 YYNGEE. There are 12 residues in the CDR3. Trimming pared 4 bases from V and 5 bases from J, leaving 10 bases between. The CDR3 DNA sequence: TGTGCCAGCAGCCCCGGGGCCAACGAGCAGTACTTC. It codes for CASSPGANEQYF.

The chain is built from TRBV2 and TRBJ1-4, with D perhaps matching TRBD1 (6 bases). CDR1 is SNHLY, CDR2 FYNNEI, per germline. Trimming took 8 bases from V and 8 from J, leaving 15 bases between them. The CDR3 spans 13 residues. CDR3 region: CASVIGGREKLFF. Written as DNA, the CDR3 is TGTGCCAGCGTGATTGGGGGCAGGGAAAAACTGTTTTTT. The whole variable domain, remainder taken from reference TRBV2 and TRBJ1-4, is EPEVTQTPSHQVTQMGQEVILRCVPISNHLYFYWYRQILGQKVEFLVSFYNNEISEKSEIFDDQFSVERPDGSNFTLKIRSTKLEDSAMYFCASVIGGREKLFFGSGTQLSVL.

CDR3 bases: TGTGCCAGCAGCTCCACGAGGGTACTCTCTGGAAACACCATATATTTT. It yields the protein CASSSTRVLSGNTIYF. The chain couples TRBV7-2 to TRBJ1-3; D gene unclear. V was trimmed by 4 bases and J by 0 bases, leaving 13 bases between them. From germline, CDR1 is SGHTA and CDR2 FQGNSA. This CDR3 comprises 16 residues.

J is TRBJ2-7 and V is TRBV7-2; TRBD2 matches 8 bases. CDR1 and CDR2 from the germline V gene are SGHTA and FQGNSA. The CDR3 spans 15 residues. Trimming cost V 0 bases and J 0 bases; bases outside gene matches: 1. CDR3 nucleotides: TGTGCCAGCAGCTTAGCTGGGACTAGCTCCTACGAGCAGTACTTC. Translation: CASSLAGTSSYEQYF.

V is TRBV27 and J is TRBJ2-1, with TRBD2 as a possible D gene (6 bases). V was pared by 5 bases and J by 3 bases, with 8 bases between. From germline, CDR1 is MNHEY and CDR2 SMNVEV (reference sequence). CDR3 length: 13 amino acids. CDR3 protein: CASSLALYNEQFF. The CDR3 DNA reads as TGTGCCAGCAGTCTAGCGCTCTACAATGAGCAGTTCTTC.

A single count supports this clone. The chain uses TRBV15 and TRBJ2-5; D is uncertain. Germline V gene lookup returns CDR1 LNHNV and CDR2 YYDKDF (reference sequence). There are 13 residues in the CDR3. Deletions cut 2 bases from V and 2 bases from J, with 6 bases between. The DNA for the CDR3 is TGTGCCACCAGCAGAAAACTTCAAGAGACCCAGTACTTC. This encodes CATSRKLQETQYF.

This chain joins TRBV9 and TRBJ2-7; possible D gene TRBD2, 6 bases. With 0 bases removed from V and 3 bases from J, the gap between germline ends came to 13 bases. The germline V gene encodes CDR1 SGDLS and CDR2 YYNGEE. CDR3 length: 15 amino acids. The chain's CDR3 is CASSVGSAGLYEQYF. Here the CDR3 DNA reads TGTGCCAGCAGCGTAGGGAGTGCGGGGCTCTACGAGCAGTACTTC.

This sequence joins TRBV7-2 and TRBJ1-4; D might be TRBD1 (5 bases). V dropped 1 base and J dropped 7 bases, with 16 bases sitting between them. CDR1 SGHTA and CDR2 FQGNSA come from the germline V gene. CDR3 length: 16 amino acids. CDR3 amino acids: CASSLVALIGTEKLFF. The CDR3 DNA reads TGTGCCAGCAGCTTAGTAGCTCTAATCGGGACTGAAAAACTGTTTTTT.

The rearrangement joins TRBV19 to TRBJ2-3; TRBD2 is a possible D gene (6 bases). This CDR3 is built from 12 residues. Germline V CDR1 and CDR2: LNHDA, SQIVND (reference sequence). DNA of the CDR3: TGTGCTTCCCGGGGAGGAACAGATACGCAGTATTTT. Its translation is CASRGGTDTQYF.

The chain uses TRBV27 and TRBJ2-3, with 14 bases lining up with TRBD2. The V and J ends lost 5 bases and 9 bases, in that order; junction bases with no gene match: 4. This CDR3 comprises 14 residues. The germline gives CDR1 MNHEY, CDR2 SMNVEV (reference sequence). Here the CDR3 reads CASSPGLAGETQYF. As DNA, the CDR3 is TGTGCCAGCAGTCCGGGACTAGCGGGAGAGACGCAGTATTTT.

The CDR3 DNA reads as TGTGCCAGCAGCAAGAAAACAGGGGTCAATCTCTCCTACAATGAGCAGTTCTTC. As protein: CASSKKTGVNLSYNEQFF. This chain joins TRBV2 and TRBJ2-1; 7 bases are a match to TRBD1. Trimming cost V 6 bases and J 0 bases; bases outside gene matches: 14. Germline CDR1 SNHLY, CDR2 FYNNEI. This CDR3 is built from 18 residues.

The chain employs TRBV2 and TRBJ1-1; D is unresolved. The V end lost 7 bases, the J end lost 1 base, and 13 bases lay between the germline ends. Germline lookup yields CDR1 SNHLY and CDR2 FYNNEI. This CDR3 comprises 14 residues. The CDR3 sequence: CASNVRGTNTEAFF. CDR3 DNA: TGTGCCAGCAACGTTCGGGGTACGAACACTGAAGCTTTCTTT.

This clone was observed a handful of times. The gene calls are TRBV7-2 and TRBJ1-5; D perhaps matches TRBD1 (5 bases). Per germline, CDR1 SGHTA and CDR2 FQGNSA. Trimming left V 4 bases short and J 7 bases short, with 17 bases between. The CDR3 is 15 amino acids. As DNA, the CDR3 is TGTGCCAGCAGCTCGGTTTGGGGGTTGGACCAGCCCCAGCATTTT. Its protein is CASSSVWGLDQPQHF.

The CDR3 DNA sequence: TGTGCCAGCAGCTTCCAAAACAGGGGGCTGGGGGATACGCAGTATTTT. Encoded protein: CASSFQNRGLGDTQYF. The genes are TRBV13 and TRBJ2-3; 9 bases are a match to TRBD1. J lost 6 bases, V lost 3 bases, and 10 bases had no gene match. Germline CDR1 reads PRHDT; CDR2 reads FYEKMQ (reference sequence). This CDR3 has 16 amino acids.

V gene TRBV9 combines with J gene TRBJ2-7; 9 bases fit TRBD1. This CDR3 has 14 residues. The germline V gene encodes CDR1 SGDLS and CDR2 YYNGEE. Unmatched junction bases numbered 7, after V lost 4 bases and J lost 5 bases. The CDR3 DNA is TGTGCCAGCAGCCCAGGGACAGGGACGCACGAGCAGTACTTC. Its protein is CASSPGTGTHEQYF.

Sample share makes this clone large. The chain links TRBV10-2 to TRBJ1-4; possible D gene TRBD1, 6 bases. Germline values: CDR1 WSHSY, CDR2 SAAADI. The CDR3 runs 18 residues. Trimming shortened V by 2 bases and J by 0 bases, and 16 bases separated the two germline ends. The CDR3 region is CASSERDIPQATNEKLFF. In DNA form, the CDR3 reads TGCGCCAGCAGTGAGCGGGACATACCTCAGGCAACTAATGAAAAACTGTTTTTT.

The CDR3 sequence is CASGRGQNFYGYTF. The CDR3 DNA follows: TGTGCCAGCGGGCGGGGACAGAACTTTTATGGCTACACCTTC. This sequence joins TRBV6-5 and TRBJ1-2; 7 nucleotides match TRBD1. Germline V lookup: CDR1 MNHEY, CDR2 SVGAGI. J was trimmed by 5 bases and V by 8 bases; bases with no gene match: 11. This CDR3 comprises 14 residues.

This clone was counted only a few times. V and J are TRBV4-3 and TRBJ1-2; D remains unclear. The germline V and J ends were trimmed by 1 base and 4 bases, with 13 bases remaining between them. The CDR3 length is 15 residues. Germline loops: CDR1 LGHNA, CDR2 YSLEER. CDR3 protein: CASSQGSNGGYGYTF. DNA for the CDR3: TGCGCCAGCAGCCAAGGGTCCAATGGTGGCTATGGCTACACCTTC.

The V and J genes are TRBV19 and TRBJ1-5; 7 bases match TRBD1. CDR3 length equals 15 residues. Germline V gene data show CDR1 as LNHDA and CDR2 as SQIVND (reference sequence). J gave up 0 bases and V 3 bases, and 2 bases lay outside the gene matches. CDR3 in amino acids: CASSMGQLSNQPQHF. CDR3 DNA: TGTGCCAGTAGTATGGGACAGCTTAGCAATCAGCCCCAGCATTTT. The entire variable domain, with the rest obtained from reference TRBV19 and TRBJ1-5, is as follows: DGGITQSPKYLFRKEGQNVTLSCEQNLNHDAMYWYRQDPGQGLRLIYYSQIVNDFQKGDIAEGYSVSREKKESFPLTVTSAQKNPTAFYLCASSMGQLSNQPQHFGDGTRLSIL.